This T cell receptor beta chain was obtained from a study of T cells in Graves' hyperthyroidism and ophthalmopathy. Amplification of TCR beta CDR3 regions was performed using RNA transcripts as template. A set of HTBI primers served as the primers for a first-round RT-PCR of the TCR CDR3. MiXCR, run by TCRdb on the multiplex PCR reads, gives a single entry per CDR3 protein. Of approximately 600,000 distinct CDR3 sequences listed, about 15% are singletons. Researchers barred patients who had uncontrolled infection, other autoimmune disease, pregnancy or lactation. Preceding any ophthalmopathy symptoms, the blood sample dates from first hyperthyroidism diagnosis. An approximately 9.8 ml volume of fresh peripheral blood provided the PBMCs. V shed 0 bases and J shed 0 bases, with 15 bases lying between them. The CDR3 is 17 amino acids. Germline CDR1 and CDR2: SGDLS and YYNGEE. A few counts support this clonotype. Its matching antigen is unknown.

Whole-study findings and limits: Blood samples included most of the expanded thyroid clonotypes exceeding 0.001.

The clonotype originates from a woman in her thirties with Graves' hyperthyroidism that later progressed to Graves' ophthalmopathy. The specimen was blood. The rearrangement links TRBV9 to TRBJ1-1; D ambiguous. The CDR3, as DNA: TGTGCCAGCAGCGTAGAAGGAGCCTATATCATGAACACTGAAGCTTTCTTT. This sequence encodes CASSVEGAYIMNTEAFF.